The 16 T cell receptor beta chains in this list originate from one sample, sequenced in a study of regulatory T cells in long-lasting Graves disease. Noted time point: persistent/refractory GD, antithyroid drugs over 5 years with positive TRAb. The TCR library used RNA extracted from PBMCs. CDR3 regions were amplified by Arm-PCR using iRepertoire HTBI primers to build TCR beta libraries. Via MiXCR, TCRdb re-called the multiplex PCR reads, giving one row per CDR3 protein. Among 400,000 to 500,000 distinct CDR3 sequences, over 20% were seen once, and the ten largest hold roughly an eighth. The input for sequencing was peripheral blood mononuclear cells (PBMCs), taken when the disease was refractory, from a patient treated with antithyroid drugs. These TCRs come from a female donor with Graves disease.

In this sample, this clonotype turned up a few times. V and J are TRBV3-1 and TRBJ2-7, with 12 bases fitting TRBD2. V dropped 1 base and J dropped 4; count of bases not matched to a gene: 11. This CDR3 is built from 18 residues. Germline-derived CDR1 and CDR2 are LGHDT and YNNKEL (reference sequence). In nucleotides, the CDR3 is TGTGCCAGCAGCCAAGGCCTAGCGGGAGGGCTCATCGTTTACGAGCAGTACTTC. Protein: CASSQGLAGGLIVYEQYF.

A word on this clonotype: This clone may be a read error of a much larger clone one base away. The chain links TRBV27 to TRBJ2-7; perhaps D is TRBD1 or TRBD2 (5 bases each). The CDR3 runs to 18 residues. V lost 6 bases to trimming and J lost 7 bases, with 31 bases between them. Germline assignment: CDR1 MNHEY and CDR2 SMNVEV (reference sequence). The CDR3 spells CASSPVPPQRGYSGEQYF. DNA for the CDR3: TGTGCCAGCAGCCCAGTACCCCCCCAAAGGGGCTACTCGGGGGAGCAGTACTTC.

Written as DNA, the CDR3 is TGCGCCAGCCTCGGGGTAGGACACAACACCGGGGAGCTGTTTTTT. It specifies CASLGVGHNTGELFF. The V gene is TRBV4-1, the J gene TRBJ2-2; TRBD1 or TRBD2 may be the D gene (5 bases each). Per the germline V gene, CDR1 is MGHRA and CDR2 is YSYEKL. The CDR3 has 15 amino acids. The germline V and J ends were trimmed by 8 bases and 2 bases, with 15 bases remaining between them.

At least ten counts were recorded for this clonotype. The gene calls are TRBV2 and TRBJ2-7, with 11 bases aligning to TRBD2. The CDR3 runs to 19 residues. Germline V gene lookup returns CDR1 SNHLY and CDR2 FYNNEI. J lost 0 bases, V lost 4 bases, and 14 bases had no gene match. This CDR3 is CASSAPGLAARLSSYEQYF. CDR3 bases: TGTGCCAGCAGTGCCCCGGGACTAGCGGCGAGGTTGAGCTCCTACGAGCAGTACTTC.

This clonotype has a count of ten or more. This chain links TRBV5-1 with TRBJ2-7; 8 nucleotides line up with TRBD2. V gave up 0 bases and J gave up 3 bases; unmatched junction bases: 5. Germline loops: CDR1 SGHRS, CDR2 YFSETQ. The CDR3 sequence is 15 residues long. CDR3: CASSLVTSGSYEQYF. The CDR3 coding sequence is TGCGCCAGCAGCTTGGTAACTAGCGGCAGCTACGAGCAGTACTTC. Full variable domain (missing parts from reference TRBV5-1 and TRBJ2-7): KAGVTQTPRYLIKTRGQQVTLSCSPISGHRSVSWYQQTPGQGLQFLFEYFSETQRNKGNFPGRFSGRQFSNSRSEMNVSTLELGDSALYLCASSLVTSGSYEQYFGPGTRLTVT.

This clonotype was found a few times. The J gene is TRBJ2-2, the V gene TRBV2; D uncertain. The CDR3 is 14 residues long. Deletions cut 8 bases from V and 3 bases from J, with 13 bases between. Germline lookup yields CDR1 SNHLY and CDR2 FYNNEI. CDR3: CASCRSEYTGELFF. In DNA, the CDR3 is TGTGCCAGCTGTAGAAGCGAATACACCGGGGAGCTGTTTTTT.

CDR3 DNA: TGTGCCATCAGTGAGGGGACAGTCTTCTACAATGAGCAGTTCTTC. This gives the protein CAISEGTVFYNEQFF. The V and J genes are TRBV10-3 and TRBJ2-1, with 7 bases fitting TRBD1. CDR3 length: 15 residues. Germline V lookup: CDR1 ENHRY, CDR2 SYGVKD. The trim removed 2 bases at V and 3 bases at J, leaving 4 bases unmatched.

This clonotype has only a few counts. V gene TRBV6-5 combines with J gene TRBJ2-7, with D possibly matching TRBD2 (5 bases). Trimming pared 0 bases from V and 4 bases from J, leaving 16 bases between. Germline V lookup: CDR1 MNHEY, CDR2 SVGAGI. The CDR3 consists of 16 residues. As DNA, the CDR3 is TGTGCCAGCAGTTACTCGACGGTTAGCGACCCTTACGAGCAGTACTTC. Translated: CASSYSTVSDPYEQYF.

This clonotype was counted a few times. The chain employs TRBV28 and TRBJ1-3; D might be TRBD1 (6 bases). This CDR3 has 15 residues. The germline V gene has CDR1 MDHEN and CDR2 SYDVKM. The V end was cut by 4 bases, the J end by 0 bases, with 10 bases between. CDR3 amino acids: CASSSGTFSGNTIYF. DNA of the CDR3: TGTGCCAGCAGTTCCGGGACATTCTCTGGAAACACCATATATTTT.

This clonotype was seen a few times. The chain links TRBV28 to TRBJ2-1; either TRBD1 or TRBD2 may supply D (5 bases each). CDR1 and CDR2 from the germline V gene are MDHEN and SYDVKM. Trimming removed 7 bases from V and 7 bases from J, with 14 bases in between. This CDR3 comprises 13 residues. The CDR3 DNA is TGTGCCAGCAACCTGGGGGTAGGGAATGAGCAGTTCTTC. Encoded protein: CASNLGVGNEQFF.

The sample holds many counts of this clonotype. This CDR3 reads CASTRQATSYEQYF. CDR3 sequence (DNA): TGTGCCAGCACGAGACAGGCGACTTCCTACGAGCAGTACTTC. The genes are TRBV2 and TRBJ2-7; D perhaps matches TRBD1 (6 bases). Germline-derived CDR1 and CDR2 are SNHLY and FYNNEI. V was pared by 7 bases and J by 1 base, with 14 bases between. This CDR3 region has 14 residues.

On this clonotype: Possible read error: a much larger clone is one base away. CDR3 in amino acids: CASRQGCSGNTIYF. CDR3 sequence (DNA): TGTGCCAGCAGACAGGGGTGTTCTGGAAACACCATATATTTT. The chain employs TRBV28 and TRBJ1-3; 7 nucleotides line up with TRBD1. Trimming cost V 6 bases and J 1 base; bases outside gene matches: 3. CDR3 size: 14 residues. Germline values: CDR1 MDHEN, CDR2 SYDVKM.

In this sample, this clonotype turned up a few times. The V gene is TRBV28, the J gene TRBJ2-3; 8 nucleotides match TRBD2. Germline CDR1 MDHEN, CDR2 SYDVKM. The CDR3 has 17 residues. After removal of 5 bases from V and 0 bases from J, the junction contained 10 bases not matched to a gene. The CDR3 DNA follows: TGTGCCAGCAGTGAGAACACCATAGCGGGGAGCACAGATACGCAGTATTTT. Translation gives CASSENTIAGSTDTQYF.

This clonotype has a handful of counts. A much larger clone lies a single base off, so this may be a read error. This rearrangement joins TRBV10-3 to TRBJ2-5; 8 bases line up with TRBD1. With V trimmed by 4 bases and J by 5 bases, 9 bases remained unmatched. CDR3 length: 15 residues. Per germline, CDR1 ENHRY and CDR2 SYGVKD. The CDR3 coding sequence is TGTGCCATCAGTGGGACGAGACAGGGGTTGGAGACCCAGTACTTC. It yields the protein CAISGTRQGLETQYF.

This clonotype was picked up a small number of times. The chain recombines TRBV19 with TRBJ1-1; 10 nucleotides agree with TRBD1. Germline assignment: CDR1 LNHDA and CDR2 SQIVND (reference sequence). The CDR3 has 15 amino acids. V lost 3 bases to trimming and J lost 7 bases; unmatched junction nucleotides: 8. The CDR3 DNA is TGTGCCAGTAGTATTTTGGGACAGGGGATCGGTGAAGCTTTCTTT. This gives the protein CASSILGQGIGEAFF.

This rearrangement joins TRBV28 to TRBJ2-3; 7 positions match TRBD1. The junction had 11 bases not matched to a gene; V was cut back by 6 bases and J by 2 bases. The germline V gene encodes CDR1 MDHEN and CDR2 SYDVKM. The CDR3 is 16 amino acids. The CDR3 coding sequence is TGTGCCAGCAGCCGATCTGCCAGGGGGAACACAGATACGCAGTATTTT. This gives the protein CASSRSARGNTDTQYF.